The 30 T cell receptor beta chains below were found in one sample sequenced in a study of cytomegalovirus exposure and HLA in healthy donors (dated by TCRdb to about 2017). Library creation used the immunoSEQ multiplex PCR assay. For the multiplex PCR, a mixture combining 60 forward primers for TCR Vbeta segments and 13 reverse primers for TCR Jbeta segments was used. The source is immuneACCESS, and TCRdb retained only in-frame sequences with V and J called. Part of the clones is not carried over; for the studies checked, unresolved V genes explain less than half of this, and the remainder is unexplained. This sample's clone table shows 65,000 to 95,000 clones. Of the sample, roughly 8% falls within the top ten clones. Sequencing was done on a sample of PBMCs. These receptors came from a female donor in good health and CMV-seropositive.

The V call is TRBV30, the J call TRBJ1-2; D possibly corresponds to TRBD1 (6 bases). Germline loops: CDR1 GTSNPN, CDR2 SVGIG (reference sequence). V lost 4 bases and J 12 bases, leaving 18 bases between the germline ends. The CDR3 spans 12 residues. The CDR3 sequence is CAWNTGTIDHTF. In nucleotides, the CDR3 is TGTGCCTGGAATACCGGGACAATAGACCACACCTTC.

CDR3 region: CAWSGHLQETQYF. The CDR3 DNA sequence: TGTGCCTGGAGTGGACACCTTCAAGAGACCCAGTACTTC. V gene TRBV30 combines with J gene TRBJ2-5, with no clear D. This CDR3 region has 13 residues. The germline gives CDR1 GTSNPN, CDR2 SVGIG (reference sequence). V lost 1 base, J lost 2 bases, and 8 bases lay in between.

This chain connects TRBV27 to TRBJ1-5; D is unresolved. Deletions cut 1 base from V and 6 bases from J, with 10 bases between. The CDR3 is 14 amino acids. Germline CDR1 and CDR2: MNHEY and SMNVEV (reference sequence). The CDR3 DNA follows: TGTGCCAGCAGTTTATGGGGAGAGGGTCAGCCCCAGCATTTT. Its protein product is CASSLWGEGQPQHF.

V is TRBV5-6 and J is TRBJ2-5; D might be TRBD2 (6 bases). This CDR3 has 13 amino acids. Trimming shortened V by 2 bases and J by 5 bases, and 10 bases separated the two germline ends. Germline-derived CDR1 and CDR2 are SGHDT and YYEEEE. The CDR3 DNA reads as TGTGCCAGCAGCTTTGGAGGGCGGGAGACCCAGTACTTC. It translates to CASSFGGRETQYF.

The CDR3 reads CASSKNSQGANQPQHF. In DNA, the CDR3 is TGTGCCAGCTCGAAGAACTCCCAGGGGGCGAATCAGCCCCAGCATTTT. V gene TRBV18 combines with J gene TRBJ1-5; TRBD1 aligns across 8 bases. CDR1 KGHSH and CDR2 LQKENI come from the germline V gene. V lost 6 bases, J lost 4 bases, and 11 bases stayed unmatched. The CDR3 loop spans 16 amino acids.

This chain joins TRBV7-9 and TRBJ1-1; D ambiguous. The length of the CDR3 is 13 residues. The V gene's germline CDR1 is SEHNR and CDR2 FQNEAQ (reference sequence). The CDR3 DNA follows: TGTGCTACAACGGGAGAGAGCAGCACTGAAGCTTTCTTT. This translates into CATTGESSTEAFF.

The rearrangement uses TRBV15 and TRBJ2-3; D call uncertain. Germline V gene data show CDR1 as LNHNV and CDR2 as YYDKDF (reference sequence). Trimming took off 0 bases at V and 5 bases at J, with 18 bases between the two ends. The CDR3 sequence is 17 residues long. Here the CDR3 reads CATSRDPLEWFVDTQYF. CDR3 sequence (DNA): TGTGCCACCAGCAGAGATCCATTAGAGTGGTTTGTAGATACGCAGTATTTT.

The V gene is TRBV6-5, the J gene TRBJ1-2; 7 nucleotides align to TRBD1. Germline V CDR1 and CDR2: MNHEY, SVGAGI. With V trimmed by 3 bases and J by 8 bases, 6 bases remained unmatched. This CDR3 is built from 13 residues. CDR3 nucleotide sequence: TGTGCCAGCAGTTATGTGACAGGGAGCGGCTACACCTTC. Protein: CASSYVTGSGYTF.

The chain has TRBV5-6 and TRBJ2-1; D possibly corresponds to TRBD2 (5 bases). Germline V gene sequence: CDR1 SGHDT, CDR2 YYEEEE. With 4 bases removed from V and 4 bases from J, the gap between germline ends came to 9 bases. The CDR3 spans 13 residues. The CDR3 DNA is TGTGCCAGCAGCGCGGACTTTTACAATGAGCAGTTCTTC. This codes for CASSADFYNEQFF.

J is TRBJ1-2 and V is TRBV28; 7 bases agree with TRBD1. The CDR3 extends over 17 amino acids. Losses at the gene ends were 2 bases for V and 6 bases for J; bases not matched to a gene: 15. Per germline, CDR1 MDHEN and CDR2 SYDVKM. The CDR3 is CASSLMTGNFILHGYTF. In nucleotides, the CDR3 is TGTGCCAGCAGTTTAATGACAGGGAACTTTATTCTTCATGGCTACACCTTC.

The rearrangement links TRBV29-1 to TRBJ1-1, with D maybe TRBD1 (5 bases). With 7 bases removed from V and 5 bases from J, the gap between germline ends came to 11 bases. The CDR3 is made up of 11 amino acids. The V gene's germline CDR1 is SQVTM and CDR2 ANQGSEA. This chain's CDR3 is CSGRGTTEAFF. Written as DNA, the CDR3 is TGCAGCGGTAGGGGCACGACTGAAGCTTTCTTT.

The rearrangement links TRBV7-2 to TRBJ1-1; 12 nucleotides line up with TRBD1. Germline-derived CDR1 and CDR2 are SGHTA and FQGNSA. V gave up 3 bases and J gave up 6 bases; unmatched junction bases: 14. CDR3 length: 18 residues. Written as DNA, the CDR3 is TGTGCCAGCAGCTTGTTTGGGACAGGGGGCGGGGGGGGCTCTGAAGCTTTCTTT. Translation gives CASSLFGTGGGGGSEAFF. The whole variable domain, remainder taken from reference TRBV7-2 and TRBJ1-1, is GAGVSQSPSNKVTEKGKDVELRCDPISGHTALYWYRQSLGQGLEFLIYFQGNSAPDKSGLPSDRFSAERTGGSVSTLTIQRTQQEDSAVYLCASSLFGTGGGGGSEAFFGQGTRLTVV.

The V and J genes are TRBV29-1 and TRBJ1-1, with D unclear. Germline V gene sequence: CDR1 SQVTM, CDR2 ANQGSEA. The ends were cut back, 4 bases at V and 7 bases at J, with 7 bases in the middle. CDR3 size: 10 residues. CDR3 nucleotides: TGCAGCGTTGCCGGTAATGAAGCTTTCTTT. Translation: CSVAGNEAFF.

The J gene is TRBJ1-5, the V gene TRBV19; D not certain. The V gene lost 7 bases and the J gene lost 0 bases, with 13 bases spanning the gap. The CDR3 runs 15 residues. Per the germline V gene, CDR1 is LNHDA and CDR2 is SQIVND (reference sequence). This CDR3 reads CASTGLLFSNQPQHF. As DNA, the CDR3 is TGTGCCAGTACCGGACTTCTATTTAGCAATCAGCCCCAGCATTTT.

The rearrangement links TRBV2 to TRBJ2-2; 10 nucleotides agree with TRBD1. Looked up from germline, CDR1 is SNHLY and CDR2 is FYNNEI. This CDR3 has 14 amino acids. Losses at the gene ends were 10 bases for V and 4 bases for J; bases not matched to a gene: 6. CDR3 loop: CANRQGASTGELFF. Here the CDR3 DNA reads TGTGCCAACAGACAGGGGGCGAGCACCGGGGAGCTGTTTTTT. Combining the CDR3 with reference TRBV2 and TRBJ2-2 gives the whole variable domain EPEVTQTPSHQVTQMGQEVILRCVPISNHLYFYWYRQILGQKVEFLVSFYNNEISEKSEIFDDQFSVERPDGSNFTLKIRSTKLEDSAMYFCANRQGASTGELFFGEGSRLTVL.

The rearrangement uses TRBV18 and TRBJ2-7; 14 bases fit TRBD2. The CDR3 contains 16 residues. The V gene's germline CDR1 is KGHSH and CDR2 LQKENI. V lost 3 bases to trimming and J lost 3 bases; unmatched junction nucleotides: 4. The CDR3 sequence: CASSPPGLAGVYEQYF. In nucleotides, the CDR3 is TGTGCCAGCTCACCCCCGGGACTAGCGGGAGTCTACGAGCAGTACTTC.

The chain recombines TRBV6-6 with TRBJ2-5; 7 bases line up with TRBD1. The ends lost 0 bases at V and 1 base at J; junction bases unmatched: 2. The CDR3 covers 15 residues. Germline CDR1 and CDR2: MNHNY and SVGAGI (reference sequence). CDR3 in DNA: TGTGCCAGCAGTTACTCGACAGGGTCCCAAGAGACCCAGTACTTC. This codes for CASSYSTGSQETQYF.

The CDR3, as DNA: TGCAGCGTCCGCGGACTAGCGGGGGCCAATGAGCAGTTCTTC. Its translation: CSVRGLAGANEQFF. This chain connects TRBV29-1 to TRBJ2-1; TRBD2 agrees at 13 bases. The germline CDR1 and CDR2 sequences are SQVTM and ANQGSEA. This CDR3 has 14 amino acids. V was clipped by 6 bases and J by 6 bases; unmatched bases: 5.

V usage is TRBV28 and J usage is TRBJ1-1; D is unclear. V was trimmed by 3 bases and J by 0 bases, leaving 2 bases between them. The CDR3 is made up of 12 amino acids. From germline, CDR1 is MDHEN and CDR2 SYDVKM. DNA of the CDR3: TGTGCCAGCAGTTTTATGAACACTGAAGCTTTCTTT. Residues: CASSFMNTEAFF.

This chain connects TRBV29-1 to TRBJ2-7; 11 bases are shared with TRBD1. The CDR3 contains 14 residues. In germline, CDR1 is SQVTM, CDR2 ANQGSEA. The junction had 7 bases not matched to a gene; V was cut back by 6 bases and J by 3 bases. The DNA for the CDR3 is TGCAGCGTGAGAGGGGGGACAGGGGGCTACGAGCAGTACTTC. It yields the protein CSVRGGTGGYEQYF.

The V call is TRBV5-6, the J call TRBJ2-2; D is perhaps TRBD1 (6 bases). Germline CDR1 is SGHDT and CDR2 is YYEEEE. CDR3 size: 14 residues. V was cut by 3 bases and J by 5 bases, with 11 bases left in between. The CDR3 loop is CASSSGVGTGELFF. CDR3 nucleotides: TGTGCCAGCAGCTCAGGGGTCGGAACCGGGGAGCTGTTTTTT.

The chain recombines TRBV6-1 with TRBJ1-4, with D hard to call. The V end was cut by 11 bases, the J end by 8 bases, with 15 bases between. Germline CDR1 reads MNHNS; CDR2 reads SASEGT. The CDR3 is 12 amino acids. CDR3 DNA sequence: TGTGCCGCTCGCCGGGTAGACGAAAAACTGTTTTTT. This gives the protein CAARRVDEKLFF.

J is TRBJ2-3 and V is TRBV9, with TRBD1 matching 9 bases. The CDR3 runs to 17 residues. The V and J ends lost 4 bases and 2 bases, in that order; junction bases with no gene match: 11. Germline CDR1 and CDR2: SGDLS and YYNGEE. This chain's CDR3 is CASSPLGTGSPTDTQYF. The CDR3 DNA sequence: TGTGCCAGCAGCCCCTTGGGGACAGGGTCCCCCACAGATACGCAGTATTTT.

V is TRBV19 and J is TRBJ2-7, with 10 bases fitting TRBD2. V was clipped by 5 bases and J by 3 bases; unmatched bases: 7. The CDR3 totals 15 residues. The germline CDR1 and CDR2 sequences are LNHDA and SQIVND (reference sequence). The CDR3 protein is CASSSAGTSDYEQYF. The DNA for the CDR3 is TGTGCCAGTAGTTCAGCCGGGACTAGCGACTACGAGCAGTACTTC.

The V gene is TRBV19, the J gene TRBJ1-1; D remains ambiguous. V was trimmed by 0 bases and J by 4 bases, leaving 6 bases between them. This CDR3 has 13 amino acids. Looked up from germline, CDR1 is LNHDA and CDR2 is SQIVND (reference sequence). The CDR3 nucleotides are TGTGCCAGTAGTATAGATCTAGGCACTGAAGCTTTCTTT. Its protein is CASSIDLGTEAFF.

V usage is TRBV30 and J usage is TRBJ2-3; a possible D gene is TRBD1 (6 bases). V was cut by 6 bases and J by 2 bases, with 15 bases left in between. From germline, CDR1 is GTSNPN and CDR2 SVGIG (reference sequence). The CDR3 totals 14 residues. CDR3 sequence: CACPSGTHTDTQYF. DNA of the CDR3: TGTGCCTGCCCCTCCGGGACACACACAGATACGCAGTATTTT.

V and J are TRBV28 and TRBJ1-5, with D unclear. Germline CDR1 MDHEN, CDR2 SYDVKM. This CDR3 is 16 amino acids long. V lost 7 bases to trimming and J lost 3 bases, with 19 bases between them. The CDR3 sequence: CASTPQAGINNQPQHF. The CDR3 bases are TGTGCCAGCACCCCGCAGGCGGGCATAAACAATCAGCCCCAGCATTTT.

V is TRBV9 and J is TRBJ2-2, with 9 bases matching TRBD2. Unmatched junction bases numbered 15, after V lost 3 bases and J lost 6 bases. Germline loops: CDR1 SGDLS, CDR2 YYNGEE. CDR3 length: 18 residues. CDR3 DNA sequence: TGTGCCAGCAGCGGCCAAACCGGGACTAGCTCTGAGGCCGGGGAGCTGTTTTTT. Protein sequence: CASSGQTGTSSEAGELFF.

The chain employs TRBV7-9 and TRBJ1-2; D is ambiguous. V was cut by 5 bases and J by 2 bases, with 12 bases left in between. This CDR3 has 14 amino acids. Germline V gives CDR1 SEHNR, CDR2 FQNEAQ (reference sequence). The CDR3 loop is CASSPVTGNYGYTF. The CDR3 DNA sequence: TGTGCCAGCAGCCCCGTTACGGGGAACTATGGCTACACCTTC.

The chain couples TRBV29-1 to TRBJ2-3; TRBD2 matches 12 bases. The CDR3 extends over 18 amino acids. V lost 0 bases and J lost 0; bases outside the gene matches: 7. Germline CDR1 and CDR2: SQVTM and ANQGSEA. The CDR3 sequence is CSVEDRWTSGVSTDTQYF. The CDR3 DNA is TGCAGCGTTGAAGACCGATGGACTAGCGGGGTTAGCACAGATACGCAGTATTTT.